Presented here are 3 T cell receptor beta chains from one specimen sequenced in a study of shared clonotypes between healthy human individuals (TCRdb year 2020). The library was produced with the immunoSEQ multiplex PCR assay. The clones in this table, taken by TCRdb from immuneACCESS, are in-frame only. Not every clone is retained; where verified, under half of the shortfall comes from an unresolved V gene, and the cause of the rest is unknown. This sample holds about 560,000 clones; around three quarters were observed only once. The leading ten clones occupy about 11% of the sample. Sample: PBMCs. Receptors originate from a woman between 35 and 50 years old in good health. Some clones in this sample may be carry-over from other donors' samples.

The J gene is TRBJ2-1, the V gene TRBV4-2; D is ambiguous. CDR1 and CDR2 (germline): LGHNA, YNFKEQ. CDR3 length: 17 residues. The germline V and J ends were trimmed by 5 bases and 0 bases, with 17 bases remaining between them. The CDR3 reads CASSSPSGTGSYNEQFF. The CDR3 DNA is TGTGCCAGCAGCTCCCCATCCGGAACTGGCTCCTACAATGAGCAGTTCTTC.

This rearrangement joins TRBV7-9 to TRBJ1-2; TRBD1 aligns across 8 bases. The CDR3 consists of 17 residues. The ends lost 4 bases at V and 4 bases at J; junction bases unmatched: 14. The germline V gene has CDR1 SEHNR and CDR2 FQNEAQ (reference sequence). CDR3 in DNA: TGTGCCAGCAGCTCCCGGGACAGGCTATTTTACGGCTATGGCTACACCTTC. Its protein is CASSSRDRLFYGYGYTF. The whole variable domain, filled in from reference TRBV7-9 and TRBJ1-2, reads DTGVSQNPRHKITKRGQNVTFRCDPISEHNRLYWYRQTLGQGPEFLTYFQNEAQLEKSRLLSDRFSAERPKGSFSTLEIQRTEQGDSAMYLCASSSRDRLFYGYGYTFGSGTRLTVV.

This clone was found a few times. This sequence joins TRBV5-1 and TRBJ1-1, with D tentatively TRBD1 (5 bases). The CDR3 contains 13 residues. CDR1 is SGHRS, CDR2 YFSETQ, per germline. The V gene lost 2 bases and the J gene lost 5 bases, with 10 bases spanning the gap. CDR3 region: CASSFNAGTEAFF. The DNA for the CDR3 is TGCGCCAGCAGCTTCAATGCAGGGACTGAAGCTTTCTTT.